This T cell receptor beta chain was sequenced during a study of response to subunit inactivated influenza vaccine. TCRdb redid the calling of the RT-PCR reads with MiXCR, one entry per CDR3 protein. The table lists hundreds of thousands of distinct CDR3 sequences, approximately 15% of them singletons. This clonotype has a handful of counts. The antigen is undetermined. The CDR3 is 15 amino acids. Trimming shortened V by 4 bases and J by 5 bases, and 15 bases separated the two germline ends. CDR1 is KGHDR and CDR2 is SFDVKD in the germline V gene. Study-wide findings and caveats: Few additional T cells are recruited per seasonal influenza vaccination, authors suggested.

The sequences come from CD4+ T cells sorted from PBMCs, collected about 24 months after vaccination. This sequence originates from a man aged 45-69 years who received an inactivated influenza vaccine. V and J are TRBV24-1 and TRBJ2-3; perhaps TRBD2 as D (6 bases). The CDR3 reads CATSDPGGVEDTQYF. The CDR3 DNA reads as TGTGCCACCAGTGACCCCGGAGGGGTCGAAGATACGCAGTATTTT.